The 15 T cell receptor beta chains below all came from one sample that was sequenced in a study of cytomegalovirus exposure and HLA in healthy donors. 60 Vbeta and 13 Jbeta primers were used in PCR. Assay used: immunoSEQ multiplex PCR; TCRdb lists only in-frame clones, some missing. Of about 50,000 clones listed, more than 65% were seen once; the top ten hold around 9.1%. Sequenced input: PBMCs. Source of these receptors: a woman aged 45-60 years in good health and CMV-seronegative.

The chain uses TRBV5-1 and TRBJ1-2; D unclear. The germline gives CDR1 SGHRS, CDR2 YFSETQ. The CDR3 loop spans 14 amino acids. Trimming cost V 0 bases and J 8 bases, with 14 bases left between them. CDR3: CASSLESPQRGYTF. CDR3 in DNA: TGCGCCAGCAGCTTGGAGTCCCCCCAGAGGGGCTACACCTTC.

The chain links TRBV4-3 to TRBJ2-1; no clear D. This CDR3 contains 16 residues. In germline, CDR1 is LGHNA, CDR2 YSLEER. Trimming left V 0 bases short and J 6 bases short, with 15 bases between. The CDR3 nucleotides read TGCGCCAGCAGCCAAGATCGAAGTAAGAGCCGCAATGAGCAGTTCTTC. Protein sequence: CASSQDRSKSRNEQFF.

This clone was counted only a few times. The V and J genes are TRBV7-2 and TRBJ1-2; D may be TRBD1 (5 bases). This CDR3 comprises 14 residues. Germline CDR1 SGHTA, CDR2 FQGNSA. Trimming stripped 2 bases from V and 7 bases from J, with 14 bases between. CDR3 loop: CASSLNRGSLGYTF. Written as DNA, the CDR3 is TGTGCCAGCAGCTTAAATAGGGGCAGTCTTGGCTACACCTTC.

The V call is TRBV28, the J call TRBJ2-3; D perhaps matches TRBD1 (5 bases). Germline V gene lookup returns CDR1 MDHEN and CDR2 SYDVKM. V was clipped by 6 bases and J by 2 bases, with 15 bases between them. This CDR3 spans 15 amino acids. DNA of the CDR3: TGTGCCAGCAGCCGCATAAGACAGTTCACAGATACGCAGTATTTT. It translates to CASSRIRQFTDTQYF.

The chain combines TRBV10-1 with TRBJ2-7, with D possibly matching TRBD2 (5 bases). The CDR3 extends over 14 amino acids. The germline V and J ends were trimmed by 2 bases and 6 bases, with 14 bases remaining between them. Germline CDR1 reads WNHNN; CDR2 reads SYGVQD (reference sequence). DNA for the CDR3: TGCGCCAGCAGTGAGGAAGGGAGAATAGGCGAGCAGTACTTC. This encodes CASSEEGRIGEQYF.

The rearrangement uses TRBV6-5 and TRBJ2-7; TRBD2 is a possible D gene (6 bases). This CDR3 has 14 amino acids. V gave up 0 bases and J gave up 4 bases, with 10 bases separating them. Germline V gives CDR1 MNHEY, CDR2 SVGAGI. For the CDR3, the DNA is TGTGCCAGCAGTTACTCGAGCGGGCAGTACGAGCAGTACTTC. Its protein product is CASSYSSGQYEQYF.

This clone was recorded once. The chain is built from TRBV5-1 and TRBJ2-1; 10 bases are shared with TRBD1. Germline CDR1 and CDR2: SGHRS and YFSETQ. The trim removed 0 bases at V and 3 bases at J, leaving 0 bases unmatched. The CDR3 runs to 15 residues. The CDR3 protein is CASSLGTGGYNEQFF. Written as DNA, the CDR3 is TGCGCCAGCAGCTTGGGGACAGGGGGCTACAATGAGCAGTTCTTC.

The J gene is TRBJ2-1, the V gene TRBV30; D is possibly TRBD2 (6 bases). The CDR3 is made up of 14 amino acids. The V gene lost 2 bases and the J gene lost 7 bases, with 15 bases spanning the gap. Germline CDR1 reads GTSNPN; CDR2 reads SVGIG (reference sequence). The CDR3 sequence: CAWSRSNAGNEQFF. Written as DNA, the CDR3 is TGTGCCTGGAGTCGCTCAAACGCGGGGAATGAGCAGTTCTTC.

The gene calls are TRBV21-1 and TRBJ2-1; TRBD1, the table's D call, lacks a check against the DNA. TRBV21-1 is assigned pseudogene status. The CDR3 is 15 residues long. CDR3 sequence (DNA): TGTGCCAGCAGCCAAGGGGACAGGCCCTACAATGAGCAGTTCTTC. Protein product: CASSQGDRPYNEQFF.

V and J are TRBV6-1 and TRBJ2-7; 7 bases match TRBD2. Per germline, CDR1 MNHNS and CDR2 SASEGT. The ends lost 6 bases at V and 3 bases at J; junction bases unmatched: 8. CDR3 length equals 14 residues. The CDR3 loop reads CASSGEGGGYEQYF. CDR3 coding DNA: TGTGCCAGCAGCGGAGAGGGCGGGGGCTACGAGCAGTACTTC.

The J gene is TRBJ2-7, the V gene TRBV6-1; D is ambiguous. This CDR3 spans 13 amino acids. Germline CDR1 is MNHNS and CDR2 is SASEGT. Trimming left V 4 bases short and J 2 bases short, with 9 bases between. CDR3: CASSGDKTYEQYF. CDR3 in DNA: TGTGCCAGCAGTGGAGACAAGACCTACGAGCAGTACTTC.

CDR3 DNA: TGTGCCAGCAGCTCGTTCGGGACAGTTGATGAAAAACTGTTTTTT. Protein sequence: CASSSFGTVDEKLFF. The V call is TRBV7-8, the J call TRBJ1-4; 7 positions match TRBD1. The germline V gene encodes CDR1 SGHVS and CDR2 FQNEAQ. The CDR3 loop spans 15 amino acids. Losses at the gene ends were 4 bases for V and 6 bases for J; bases not matched to a gene: 8.

The table lists this clone with a few counts. Here the CDR3 DNA reads TGTGCCAGCAGTCAACCGGGACTAGCGGGACGCACAGATACGCAGTATTTT. Amino acids: CASSQPGLAGRTDTQYF. The V call is TRBV27, the J call TRBJ2-3; 13 nucleotides line up with TRBD2. The CDR3 contains 17 residues. The V segment lost 5 bases and the J segment 1 base; nucleotides outside the gene matches: 6. Germline values: CDR1 MNHEY, CDR2 SMNVEV (reference sequence).

This clone has just one count. The rearrangement links TRBV27 to TRBJ1-1; possibly TRBD1 for D (6 bases). Germline CDR1 and CDR2: MNHEY and SMNVEV (reference sequence). V lost 3 bases and J lost 2, with 10 bases in between. This CDR3 has 14 residues. CDR3 amino acids: CASSLGGHNTEAFF. The CDR3 DNA reads as TGTGCCAGCAGTTTGGGGGGGCACAACACTGAAGCTTTCTTT.

The rearrangement links TRBV5-6 to TRBJ1-1; possibly TRBD1 for D (5 bases). The CDR3 sequence is 15 residues long. The germline gives CDR1 SGHDT, CDR2 YYEEEE. Trimming cost V 1 base and J 11 bases, with 21 bases left between them. CDR3 sequence: CASSLSQGDVLRAFF. The CDR3 nucleotides read TGTGCCAGCAGCTTGTCGCAAGGGGATGTTTTGAGGGCTTTCTTT.